The 14 T cell receptor beta chains in this list originate from one sample, sequenced in a study of T-cell memory formation after mild COVID-19. One entry per CDR3 protein results from TCRdb running MiXCR on the 5' RACE reads. The repertoire holds 300,000 or so distinct CDR3 sequences, 15% to 20% seen once, with around 23% in the top ten. Material: PBMCs or a T cell subset sorted from them (not recorded which). The source is a man aged 18 to 29 who had mild COVID-19 (a few samples of this study predate the infection). Cell type and time point are not known.

The table lists this clonotype with a few counts. The V and J genes are TRBV5-1 and TRBJ2-1, with D possibly TRBD1 on 6 matching bases. V was trimmed by 4 bases and J by 3 bases, leaving 11 bases between them. The CDR3 runs 14 residues. Germline V gene sequence: CDR1 SGHRS, CDR2 YFSETQ. The CDR3, as DNA: TGCGCCAGCAGCCTCGACAGGTTCTACAATGAGCAGTTCTTC. This encodes CASSLDRFYNEQFF.

This clonotype has only a few counts. For the CDR3, the DNA is TGCAGCGTTCTCAGGGGAGTTAACACCGGGGAGCTGTTTTTT. Its translation: CSVLRGVNTGELFF. The chain carries TRBV29-1 and TRBJ2-2, with a weak D call TRBD1 (6 bases). The germline V and J ends were trimmed by 5 bases and 2 bases, with 12 bases remaining between them. Germline V lookup: CDR1 SQVTM, CDR2 ANQGSEA. The CDR3 spans 14 residues.

This chain links TRBV4-3 with TRBJ2-3, with D unresolved. Germline assignment: CDR1 LGHNA and CDR2 YSLEER. The CDR3 has 14 residues. The germline V and J ends were trimmed by 0 bases and 4 bases, with 8 bases remaining between them. The CDR3 DNA reads as TGCGCCAGCAGCCAAGATCCGCCATCAGATACGCAGTATTTT. This sequence encodes CASSQDPPSDTQYF.

The chain employs TRBV5-1 and TRBJ1-2; no firm D call. CDR1 and CDR2 (germline): SGHRS, YFSETQ. The length of the CDR3 is 14 residues. Trimming pared 2 bases from V and 4 bases from J, leaving 12 bases between. CDR3 nucleotide sequence: TGCGCCAGCAGCTTAATGACTGTATCCTATGGCTACACCTTC. Encoded protein: CASSLMTVSYGYTF.

This clonotype was seen repeatedly, ten times or more. The J gene is TRBJ2-5, the V gene TRBV5-6; D remains unclear. Germline CDR1 SGHDT, CDR2 YYEEEE. The CDR3 spans 13 residues. V lost 3 bases and J 5 bases, leaving 11 bases between the germline ends. In nucleotides, the CDR3 is TGTGCCAGCAGCTCCACATATACGGAGACCCAGTACTTC. Encoded protein: CASSSTYTETQYF.

This clonotype turned up a few times. The chain uses TRBV12-3 or TRBV12-4 and TRBJ2-3; D is uncertain. V lost 6 bases, J lost 4 bases, and 11 bases lay in between. This CDR3 region has 13 residues. The CDR3 DNA is TGTGCCAGCAGCTACGGATTCCCAGATACGCAGTATTTT. It encodes CASSYGFPDTQYF.

This clonotype was counted only a few times. The chain joins TRBV24-1 to TRBJ2-1, with unresolved D. The V and J ends lost 7 bases and 4 bases respectively, with 4 bases between them. The germline CDR1 and CDR2 sequences are KGHDR and SFDVKD. The CDR3 is 11 residues long. DNA of the CDR3: TGTGCCACCAGGGGGTACAATGAGCAGTTCTTC. Translated, it gives CATRGYNEQFF.

V is TRBV4-2 and J is TRBJ2-1; D may be TRBD2 (5 bases). The CDR3 is 14 amino acids. Deletions cut 4 bases from V and 15 bases from J, with 22 bases between. CDR1 and CDR2 from the germline V gene are LGHNA and YNFKEQ. The CDR3 DNA follows: TGTGCCAGCAGCCCCGAGGGCCGGCGCAATGAACTGTTCTTC. It codes for CASSPEGRRNELFF.

This clonotype has just a few counts. This chain connects TRBV20-1 to TRBJ1-1; the D gene is possibly TRBD1 (6 bases). CDR3 size: 15 residues. V was cut by 6 bases and J by 0 bases, with 17 bases left in between. The germline CDR1 and CDR2 sequences are DFQATT and SNEGSKA (reference sequence). CDR3 sequence reads: CSAKPGGRMNTEAFF. CDR3 sequence (DNA): TGCAGTGCAAAGCCCGGGGGCCGCATGAACACTGAAGCTTTCTTT.

This clonotype turned up a few times. The rearrangement joins TRBV12-3 or TRBV12-4 to TRBJ2-2, with D tentatively TRBD1 (6 bases). The CDR3 runs 14 residues. The V and J ends lost 3 bases and 6 bases respectively, with 11 bases between them. The CDR3 sequence is CASSFVEGAGELFF. CDR3 DNA: TGTGCCAGCAGTTTTGTCGAGGGGGCCGGGGAGCTGTTTTTT.

The rearrangement uses TRBV7-6 and TRBJ2-7; no clear D. The V end lost 5 bases, the J end lost 5 bases, and 10 bases lay between the germline ends. The CDR3 sequence is 12 residues long. Germline CDR1 SGHVS, CDR2 FNYEAQ. The CDR3 DNA sequence: TGTGCCAGCAGCCCAGCCCAGGACGAGCAGTACTTC. Protein sequence: CASSPAQDEQYF.

This clonotype was detected many times. The V call is TRBV29-1, the J call TRBJ2-7; TRBD2 might be the D (6 bases). The germline V gene has CDR1 SQVTM and CDR2 ANQGSEA. Trimming pared 3 bases from V and 4 bases from J, leaving 13 bases between. The CDR3 runs to 13 residues. The CDR3 DNA reads TGCAGCGTTGAGACCGGGGAGGTTTACGAGCAGTACTTC. Its translation is CSVETGEVYEQYF.

This clonotype was counted a few times. The genes are TRBV18 and TRBJ2-1; 8 nucleotides align to TRBD1. V lost 2 bases to trimming and J lost 8 bases; unmatched junction nucleotides: 5. Per the germline V gene, CDR1 is KGHSH and CDR2 is LQKENI. There are 14 residues in the CDR3. This chain's CDR3 is CASSPRTGGDEQFF. The CDR3 coding sequence is TGTGCCAGCTCACCAAGAACAGGGGGAGATGAGCAGTTCTTC.

In its sample, this clonotype was seen a few times. V is TRBV5-1 and J is TRBJ2-1, with TRBD2 matching over 9 bases. The V gene end was trimmed by 0 bases and the J gene end by 8 bases; junction bases not matched to a gene: 9. Germline CDR1 and CDR2: SGHRS and YFSETQ. The CDR3 runs to 16 residues. This chain's CDR3 is CASSLAPAGGPHEQFF. CDR3 coding DNA: TGCGCCAGCAGCTTGGCCCCGGCGGGGGGGCCTCATGAGCAGTTCTTC.